This T cell receptor beta chain was retrieved from a study of cytomegalovirus exposure and HLA in healthy donors. Whole-study results and caveats: For most subjects, TCR beta sequences were reported to predict HLA-A and HLA-B alleles with accuracy.

With respect to this clone: Its target is unknown.

Primers: 60 Vbeta forward and 13 Jbeta reverse. In the authors' methods: Later work found 80 million or so unique TCR beta chains, with 9.5 million to 12 million shared. Some clones are missing from TCRdb's copy, which holds only in-frame ones; the method was immunoSEQ multiplex PCR. From that table come the V and J calls and clone size; the DNA was used to work out D and trimming. This sample carries around 180,000 clones, around 80% of them seen once, and the ten largest clones take under 0.9%. Everyone who donated was a healthy bone marrow donor. The CDR3 loop spans 14 amino acids. The germline CDR1 and CDR2 sequences are SGHRS and YFSETQ. V lost 4 bases to trimming and J lost 7 bases, with 14 bases between them.

The sample taken for sequencing was PBMCs. The sequence was collected from a woman in her thirties or forties in good health and CMV-seronegative. This chain links TRBV5-1 with TRBJ2-2, with D perhaps TRBD2 (5 bases). The CDR3 is CASSPGVVRGELFF. CDR3 nucleotide sequence: TGCGCCAGCAGCCCCGGGGTTGTCCGCGGGGAGCTGTTTTTT.